Here is one TCR beta chain with its context. Its antigen is unidentified. The CDR3 contains 15 residues. Germline CDR1 is SGHRS and CDR2 is YFSETQ. V lost 4 bases, J lost 0 bases, and 2 bases stayed unmatched. Sequencing was performed with immunoSEQ multiplex PCR; in TCRdb, only in-frame clones are kept and a portion is missing. The repertoire holds 100,000 to 150,000 clones, with about nine tenths as singletons. The data belong to a study of T cell responses to AZD1222 COVID-19 vaccine. Study at large: Pooling of second doses given at about 4 or about 12 weeks was done.

Study-level points and caveats: A rise in Spike-specific TCR breadth and depth followed two AZD1222 doses. Most donors were white British, females outnumbered males, and clonal diversity was possibly underestimated. Reports indicate that nearly half of spike-specific TCRs are directed at unmutated variant regions.

The V gene is TRBV5-1, the J gene TRBJ1-3; 9 bases are a match to TRBD1. The TCR comes from an adult in good health. Material: peripheral blood, obtained on day 0 of AZD1222 vaccination. The CDR3 DNA reads TGCGCCAGCAGCAGGACAGGGGTCTCTGGAAACACCATATATTTT. It specifies CASSRTGVSGNTIYF. Supplemented by reference TRBV5-1 and TRBJ1-3, the full variable domain reads KAGVTQTPRYLIKTRGQQVTLSCSPISGHRSVSWYQQTPGQGLQFLFEYFSETQRNKGNFPGRFSGRQFSNSRSEMNVSTLELGDSALYLCASSRTGVSGNTIYFGEGSWLTVV.